These 22 T cell receptor beta chains originate from one sample sequenced in a study of cytomegalovirus exposure and HLA in healthy donors. 13 Jbeta primers and 60 Vbeta primers were used for the PCR. The protocol was immunoSEQ multiplex PCR, while the TCRdb copy is restricted to in-frame clones and leaves out a portion. The table records around 120,000 clones, 75% to 85% of them present only once. Sequencing was carried out using PBMCs. The receptors were gathered from a girl aged 2-10 years in good health and CMV-seronegative.

This chain joins TRBV4-3 and TRBJ2-1; D possibly corresponds to TRBD1 (5 bases). Germline CDR1 reads LGHNA; CDR2 reads YSLEER. The CDR3 runs to 16 residues. Trimming removed 0 bases from V and 7 bases from J, with 16 bases in between. As DNA, the CDR3 is TGCGCCAGCAGCCAAGATTGGCAGGGTACTCTGAATGAGCAGTTCTTC. Its protein is CASSQDWQGTLNEQFF.

The CDR3 DNA sequence: TGTGCCAGCAGTGTAAGGGGAAGCTCCTACGAGCAGTACTTC. As protein: CASSVRGSSYEQYF. V and J are TRBV2 and TRBJ2-7; D is perhaps TRBD1 (5 bases). Germline V gene data show CDR1 as SNHLY and CDR2 as FYNNEI. The CDR3 totals 14 residues. V dropped 4 bases and J dropped 0 bases, with 10 bases sitting between them.

A few counts support this clone. V gene TRBV5-8 combines with J gene TRBJ1-1; TRBD1 is a possible D gene (6 bases). CDR3 length: 13 residues. Trimming removed 4 bases from V and 6 bases from J, with 13 bases in between. Germline V CDR1 and CDR2: SGHTS, YDEGEE. The CDR3 spells CASSQTEGAEAFF. CDR3 nucleotides: TGTGCCAGCAGCCAAACCGAGGGGGCTGAAGCTTTCTTT.

J is TRBJ1-6 and V is TRBV6-1; a possible D gene is TRBD1 (6 bases). CDR3 length: 13 amino acids. Trimming removed 9 bases from V and 8 bases from J, with 14 bases in between. The germline V gene has CDR1 MNHNS and CDR2 SASEGT. CDR3 in amino acids: CASTQGFDSPLHF. The CDR3 bases are TGTGCCAGTACACAGGGTTTTGATTCACCCCTCCACTTT.

This clone was seen a handful of times. This chain links TRBV5-1 with TRBJ2-3, with 13 bases matching TRBD2. The CDR3 has 16 amino acids. Germline assignment: CDR1 SGHRS and CDR2 YFSETQ. With 3 bases clipped from V and 1 base from J, the junction kept 2 bases outside the gene matches. CDR3 loop: CASSSGLAGGTDTQYF. In DNA form, the CDR3 reads TGCGCCAGCAGCTCAGGACTAGCGGGGGGCACAGATACGCAGTATTTT.

The rearrangement links TRBV6-5 to TRBJ1-2; TRBD1 matches at 7 bases. CDR1 is MNHEY, CDR2 SVGAGI, per germline. This CDR3 is built from 15 residues. J lost 8 bases, V lost 0 bases, and 9 bases had no gene match. The CDR3, as DNA: TGTGCCAGCAGTTACTCTTTGGAGGGGGCTGAGGGCTACACCTTC. It codes for CASSYSLEGAEGYTF.

The chain links TRBV7-9 to TRBJ2-7, with 8 bases fitting TRBD1. The CDR3 runs 14 residues. Per the germline V gene, CDR1 is SEHNR and CDR2 is FQNEAQ (reference sequence). With 3 bases clipped from V and 4 bases from J, the junction kept 5 bases outside the gene matches. The CDR3 region is CASSFGQGKYEQYF. For the CDR3, the DNA is TGTGCCAGCAGCTTTGGACAGGGTAAATACGAGCAGTACTTC.

The CDR3 DNA is TGTGCCAGCAGGCGCACAGGGGGCCCGTACGAGCAGTACTTC. Its protein is CASRRTGGPYEQYF. V gene TRBV13 combines with J gene TRBJ2-7, with 9 bases matching TRBD1. V shed 6 bases and J 4 bases; nucleotides not matched to a gene: 7. The CDR3 has 14 amino acids. Looked up from germline, CDR1 is PRHDT and CDR2 is FYEKMQ (reference sequence).

The V and J genes are TRBV7-2 and TRBJ1-4; D is ambiguous. The CDR3 runs 13 residues. Germline V gene lookup returns CDR1 SGHTA and CDR2 FQGNSA. Between the trimmed V and J ends, which lost 1 base and 10 bases, there was a span of 10 bases. The CDR3 region is CASSLGVSGKLFF. The CDR3 DNA follows: TGTGCCAGCAGCTTAGGAGTGAGCGGAAAACTGTTTTTT.

The chain employs TRBV4-1 and TRBJ1-1; TRBD1 aligns across 7 bases. In germline, CDR1 is MGHRA, CDR2 YSYEKL. The J segment lost 6 bases and the V segment lost 1 base, leaving 8 bases of the junction unmatched. CDR3 length equals 15 residues. For the CDR3, the DNA is TGCGCCAGCAGCCAAGCACGACAGGGAGTCCCTGAAGCTTTCTTT. It codes for CASSQARQGVPEAFF.

The genes are TRBV2 and TRBJ2-4; perhaps TRBD2 as D (6 bases). CDR1 SNHLY and CDR2 FYNNEI come from the germline V gene. The CDR3 contains 17 residues. Trimming took off 2 bases at V and 0 bases at J, with 14 bases between the two ends. This chain's CDR3 is CASSETFVAVAKNIQYF. CDR3 coding DNA: TGTGCCAGCAGTGAAACGTTTGTAGCGGTAGCCAAAAACATTCAGTACTTC. The variable domain in full, completed from reference TRBV2 and TRBJ2-4, reads EPEVTQTPSHQVTQMGQEVILRCVPISNHLYFYWYRQILGQKVEFLVSFYNNEISEKSEIFDDQFSVERPDGSNFTLKIRSTKLEDSAMYFCASSETFVAVAKNIQYFGAGTRLSVL.

The J gene is TRBJ1-1, the V gene TRBV11-2, with TRBD1 matching 8 bases. Germline lookup yields CDR1 SGHAT and CDR2 FQNNGV. V was pared by 4 bases and J by 1 base, with 5 bases of the junction left unmatched. The CDR3 spans 15 residues. CDR3 coding DNA: TGTGCCAGCAGCTCGTTGGACAGGGCGAACACTGAAGCTTTCTTT. As protein: CASSSLDRANTEAFF.

This clone appeared once. This chain joins TRBV23-1 and TRBJ1-2, with a weak D call TRBD1 (6 bases). TRBV23-1 is designated an ORF whose function remains uncertain. The CDR3 contains 17 residues. With 2 bases removed from V and 0 bases from J, the gap between germline ends came to 16 bases. CDR3 in DNA: TGCGCCAGCAGTCAAGAAGCGGGGGGCGGTACTAACTATGGCTACACCTTC. It encodes CASSQEAGGGTNYGYTF.

V gene TRBV5-8 combines with J gene TRBJ1-2; D perhaps matches TRBD1 (5 bases). This CDR3 contains 15 residues. The germline V and J ends were trimmed by 4 bases and 0 bases, with 13 bases remaining between them. Germline V gives CDR1 SGHTS, CDR2 YDEGEE. As DNA, the CDR3 is TGTGCCAGCAGCCCGAGGCGGGGGGCTAACTATGGCTACACCTTC. Its translation: CASSPRRGANYGYTF.

The chain recombines TRBV6-5 with TRBJ2-1; 7 nucleotides line up with TRBD1. Germline lookup yields CDR1 MNHEY and CDR2 SVGAGI. Unmatched junction bases numbered 13, after V lost 5 bases and J lost 9 bases. The CDR3 is made up of 15 amino acids. As DNA, the CDR3 is TGTGCCAGCAGTAGCCTCCGAGAGGGGGCTAGTGAGCAGTTCTTC. Encoded protein: CASSSLREGASEQFF.

This chain connects TRBV19 to TRBJ2-7, with a possible D match to TRBD2 (6 bases). The CDR3 has 13 amino acids. Trimming removed 5 bases at V and 3 bases at J, with 11 bases between. In germline, CDR1 is LNHDA, CDR2 SQIVND (reference sequence). The CDR3 region is CASSVAGYYEQYF. The CDR3 nucleotides read TGTGCCAGTAGTGTCGCGGGGTACTACGAGCAGTACTTC.

V and J are TRBV7-8 and TRBJ1-4, with TRBD1 identical over 8 bases. J was trimmed by 4 bases and V by 3 bases; bases with no gene match: 13. This CDR3 is 18 amino acids long. Germline V gives CDR1 SGHVS, CDR2 FQNEAQ. In DNA form, the CDR3 reads TGTGCCAGCAGCTTTACGAGCTTGGGGGACAGGAATAATGAAAAACTGTTTTTT. This sequence encodes CASSFTSLGDRNNEKLFF.

CDR3: CASSGLAGGPNEQFF. CDR3 coding DNA: TGTGCCAGCAGTGGACTAGCGGGAGGGCCCAATGAGCAGTTCTTC. The J gene is TRBJ2-1, the V gene TRBV6-1, with 14 bases that match TRBD2. CDR1 MNHNS and CDR2 SASEGT come from the germline V gene. J lost 6 bases, V lost 4 bases, and 2 bases had no gene match. The CDR3 contains 15 residues.

The rearrangement joins TRBV4-3 to TRBJ2-3; D might be TRBD1 (5 bases). Per the germline V gene, CDR1 is LGHNA and CDR2 is YSLEER. Trimming shortened V by 0 bases and J by 4 bases, and 17 bases separated the two germline ends. The CDR3 length is 17 residues. The CDR3 protein is CASSQDLEQGWADTQYF. The DNA for the CDR3 is TGCGCCAGCAGCCAAGATCTGGAGCAGGGATGGGCAGATACGCAGTATTTT.

The rearrangement links TRBV18 to TRBJ2-3, with TRBD1 matching 8 bases. V was clipped by 1 base and J by 0 bases; unmatched bases: 3. The CDR3 is 16 amino acids. Germline V gene sequence: CDR1 KGHSH, CDR2 LQKENI. The CDR3: CASSPLGQGSTDTQYF. The CDR3 nucleotides are TGTGCCAGCTCACCACTAGGACAGGGAAGCACAGATACGCAGTATTTT. Full variable domain (missing parts from reference TRBV18 and TRBJ2-3): NAGVMQNPRHLVRRRGQEARLRCSPMKGHSHVYWYRQLPEEGLKFMVYLQKENIIDESGMPKERFSAEFPKEGPSILRIQQVVRGDSAAYFCASSPLGQGSTDTQYFGPGTRLTVL.

V usage is TRBV9 and J usage is TRBJ2-7; D is unresolved. This CDR3 is built from 14 residues. Trimming stripped 0 bases from V and 2 bases from J, with 9 bases between. Germline-derived CDR1 and CDR2 are SGDLS and YYNGEE. The CDR3 is CASSVGPGPYEQYF. The CDR3 DNA reads TGTGCCAGCAGCGTAGGGCCAGGTCCCTACGAGCAGTACTTC.

The chain has TRBV15 and TRBJ1-3, with D possibly being TRBD1 (6 bases). Trimming stripped 6 bases from V and 3 bases from J, with 15 bases between. Germline V gene sequence: CDR1 LNHNV, CDR2 YYDKDF (reference sequence). This CDR3 comprises 15 residues. The CDR3 DNA sequence: TGTGCCACCAGGCCAAACAGGGCTAGTGGAAACACCATATATTTT. It specifies CATRPNRASGNTIYF.